This T cell receptor beta chain was identified in a study of cytomegalovirus exposure and HLA in healthy donors. Study-wide context: A previous analysis identified approximately 110 million unique TCR beta sequences derived from approximately 190 million T cells.

The V end was cut by 2 bases, the J end by 4 bases, with 7 bases between. The CDR3 spans 12 residues. The V gene's germline CDR1 is SGHDT and CDR2 YYEEEE. The PCR contained 60 Vbeta and 13 Jbeta primers. Here immunoSEQ multiplex PCR was the method, and the copy in TCRdb shows in-frame clones only, minus some. The sample has about 160,000 clones; roughly 77% are singletons. The sequenced material came from PBMCs. The J gene is TRBJ2-7, the V gene TRBV5-6; D uncertain. The receptor comes from a man younger than 45 in good health and CMV-seropositive. The CDR3 region is CASSLFGYEQYF. The CDR3 DNA sequence: TGTGCCAGCAGCTTATTCGGGTACGAGCAGTACTTC.